The 2 T cell receptor beta chains presented below share a single source sample, sequenced in a study of T cells in Graves' hyperthyroidism and ophthalmopathy. Amplified TCR beta CDR3 regions came from RNA transcripts. The study used the HTBI primer set for a first-round RT-PCR of the TCR CDR3. Using its own MiXCR run on the multiplex PCR reads, TCRdb lists one record per CDR3 protein. The sample shows 90,000 to 120,000 distinct CDR3 sequences, approximately 15% of them seen only once. The sequenced sample consisted of blood. These receptors were obtained from a woman between 45 and 60 years old with Graves' hyperthyroidism.

This clonotype was seen at least ten times. The chain employs TRBV5-1 and TRBJ2-3; 9 bases match TRBD2. Losses at the gene ends were 1 base for V and 4 bases for J; bases not matched to a gene: 1. The CDR3 sequence is 14 residues long. Germline loops: CDR1 SGHRS, CDR2 YFSETQ. The CDR3 region is CASSLTSGPDTQYF. As DNA, the CDR3 is TGCGCCAGCAGCTTGACTAGCGGGCCAGATACGCAGTATTTT. Complete variable domain (other parts from reference TRBV5-1 and TRBJ2-3): KAGVTQTPRYLIKTRGQQVTLSCSPISGHRSVSWYQQTPGQGLQFLFEYFSETQRNKGNFPGRFSGRQFSNSRSEMNVSTLELGDSALYLCASSLTSGPDTQYFGPGTRLTVL.

This clonotype came up many times. The chain has TRBV11-1 and TRBJ1-1; D gene unclear. The CDR3 is 14 residues long. Trimming removed 1 base at V and 2 bases at J, with 8 bases between. Germline values: CDR1 SGHAT, CDR2 FQDESV (reference sequence). The CDR3 DNA reads TGTGCCAGCAGCTTAGTAATCGGAAACACTGAAGCTTTCTTT. Amino acids: CASSLVIGNTEAFF.